This T cell receptor beta chain derives from a study of T cells after yellow fever vaccination. General study results and limits: A small proportion of clonotypes was detected in both the CD4 and CD8 compartments. Though weaker, the secondary response peaked faster, on day 5 versus 15.

As to this clonotype: Its specificity is unknown.

In TCRdb, the 5' RACE reads were re-called with MiXCR into one record per CDR3 protein. Of approximately 70,000 distinct CDR3 sequences listed, 7.3% were seen once; the top ten hold around 28%. V was trimmed by 10 bases and J by 7 bases, leaving 20 bases between them. Germline values: CDR1 LGHNT, CDR2 FRNRAP. The CDR3 spans 14 residues. This TCR came from a man aged 18 to 30 who received the YFV17D yellow fever vaccine. Sequencing was performed on CD8+ T cells sorted from PBMCs, taken approximately 11 days after the first yellow fever vaccination. The V call is TRBV12-5, the J call TRBJ2-4; TRBD2 might be the D (6 bases). The CDR3 protein is CATTPEGGQNIQYF. In DNA, the CDR3 is TGTGCTACCACCCCGGAGGGCGGTCAGAACATTCAGTACTTC. Full variable domain (remainder filled in from reference TRBV12-5 and TRBJ2-4): DARVTQTPRHKVTEMGQEVTMRCQPILGHNTVFWYRQTMMQGLELLAYFRNRAPLDDSGMPKDRFSAEMPDATLATLKIQPSEPRDSAVYFCATTPEGGQNIQYFGAGTRLSVL.